The 15 T cell receptor beta chains listed next were all sequenced from one sample in a study of response to subunit inactivated influenza vaccine. TCRdb re-called the RT-PCR reads through MiXCR, storing one row per CDR3 protein. The data contain 200,000 to 300,000 distinct CDR3 sequences, 12% of them seen just once; the ten biggest clones take up 7.8%. Sequencing was performed on non-naive T cells sorted from PBMCs, taken 14 to 15 days before vaccination. The receptors stem from a man over 45 who received an inactivated influenza vaccine.

This clonotype has at least ten counts. This chain links TRBV3-1 with TRBJ2-7; D unclear. This CDR3 is built from 14 residues. The V end was cut by 0 bases, the J end by 1 base, with 7 bases between. Germline V lookup: CDR1 LGHDT, CDR2 YNNKEL (reference sequence). The DNA of the CDR3 is TGTGCCAGCAGCCAAGACTCCGGTTCCTACGAGCAGTACTTC. It is translated as CASSQDSGSYEQYF.

The chain links TRBV28 to TRBJ2-7, with 7 bases identical to TRBD1. The ends lost 5 bases at V and 3 bases at J; junction bases unmatched: 19. Germline V gene data show CDR1 as MDHEN and CDR2 as SYDVKM. The CDR3 loop spans 18 amino acids. CDR3 in DNA: TGTGCCAGCAGTGCCCCCTTCCTCCTTAGACAGGGTTTCTACGAGCAGTACTTC. Translation: CASSAPFLLRQGFYEQYF.

J is TRBJ2-7 and V is TRBV6-5; TRBD2 agrees at 8 bases. This CDR3 comprises 16 residues. With V trimmed by 6 bases and J by 2 bases, 12 bases remained unmatched. Germline-derived CDR1 and CDR2 are MNHEY and SVGAGI. The chain's CDR3 is CASRVTSGAQTYEQYF. CDR3 bases: TGTGCCAGCAGAGTTACTAGCGGAGCCCAAACCTACGAGCAGTACTTC.

This clonotype was detected ten times or more. The chain recombines TRBV7-2 with TRBJ2-1, with D possibly matching TRBD2 (6 bases). CDR1 and CDR2 (germline): SGHTA, FQGNSA. With 3 bases removed from V and 7 bases from J, the gap between germline ends came to 16 bases. The CDR3 totals 15 residues. The CDR3 region is CASSLATGVKNEQFF. The CDR3 DNA reads TGTGCCAGCAGCTTGGCGACGGGAGTGAAAAATGAGCAGTTCTTC.

This clonotype was counted a few times. The chain uses TRBV10-1 and TRBJ1-1, with D uncertain. The CDR3 contains 14 residues. Between the trimmed V and J ends, which lost 2 bases and 1 base, there was a span of 8 bases. Germline V CDR1 and CDR2: WNHNN, SYGVQD (reference sequence). CDR3 nucleotides: TGCGCCAGCAGTGAGGGCAGGCGGAACACTGAAGCTTTCTTT. It encodes CASSEGRRNTEAFF.

The rearrangement links TRBV4-2 to TRBJ2-7; the D is unclear. Trimming took off 0 bases at V and 2 bases at J, with 8 bases between the two ends. The CDR3 runs 14 residues. Germline assignment: CDR1 LGHNA and CDR2 YNFKEQ. The CDR3 coding sequence is TGTGCCAGCAGCCAAGATGGCAGGCCCTACGAGCAGTACTTC. It yields the protein CASSQDGRPYEQYF.

This clonotype was detected only a few times. V gene TRBV5-6 combines with J gene TRBJ1-5; D is unresolved. Germline V gene lookup returns CDR1 SGHDT and CDR2 YYEEEE. CDR3 length equals 14 residues. Trimming pared 1 base from V and 3 bases from J, leaving 8 bases between. CDR3 residues: CASSLSGNNQPQHF. The CDR3 DNA sequence: TGTGCCAGCAGCTTGTCTGGAAACAATCAGCCCCAGCATTTT.

This clonotype was counted a few times. The gene calls are TRBV10-3 and TRBJ2-2; no clear D. The CDR3 sequence is 12 residues long. V was trimmed by 5 bases and J by 7 bases, leaving 8 bases between them. Germline V gives CDR1 ENHRY, CDR2 SYGVKD. In nucleotides, the CDR3 is TGTGCCATCAGTAACGTCATCGGGGAGCTGTTTTTT. It is translated as CAISNVIGELFF.

This clonotype was seen at least ten times. J is TRBJ2-1 and V is TRBV5-1; D gene unclear. The CDR3 is 15 amino acids. The germline CDR1 and CDR2 sequences are SGHRS and YFSETQ. V shed 4 bases and J shed 2 bases, with 13 bases lying between them. In nucleotides, the CDR3 is TGCGCCAGCAGCCGTGGGGAAAAAACCTACAATGAGCAGTTCTTC. This translates into CASSRGEKTYNEQFF.

The rearrangement joins TRBV3-1 to TRBJ1-2; D gene ambiguous. This CDR3 has 18 residues. V shed 0 bases and J shed 0 bases, with 17 bases lying between them. CDR1 is LGHDT, CDR2 YNNKEL, per germline (reference sequence). CDR3 in DNA: TGTGCCAGCAGCCAAGATGCCAGTTATCGCTTAGCTAACTATGGCTACACCTTC. It yields the protein CASSQDASYRLANYGYTF.

The chain uses TRBV4-3 and TRBJ1-6; the D is unclear. Trimming removed 4 bases from V and 6 bases from J, with 10 bases in between. CDR3 length: 14 amino acids. Germline CDR1 is LGHNA and CDR2 is YSLEER. CDR3 loop: CASSRGPINSPLHF. CDR3 in DNA: TGCGCCAGCAGCCGAGGACCGATTAATTCACCCCTCCACTTT.

This clonotype has ten or more counts. The chain combines TRBV12-3 or TRBV12-4 with TRBJ2-1, with 12 bases identical to TRBD2. With V trimmed by 6 bases and J by 4 bases, 4 bases remained unmatched. The CDR3 totals 15 residues. The CDR3 nucleotides read TGTGCCAGCAGAGAGACTAGCGGGAGTTACAATGAGCAGTTCTTC. Translating gives CASRETSGSYNEQFF.

This clonotype was seen ten or more times. The chain has TRBV4-2 and TRBJ2-7, with a possible D match to TRBD2 (5 bases). CDR1 is LGHNA, CDR2 YNFKEQ, per germline. The CDR3 contains 15 residues. The ends were cut back, 4 bases at V and 0 bases at J, with 13 bases in the middle. CDR3 region: CASSRDVGSSYEQYF. The CDR3 nucleotides are TGTGCCAGCAGCCGAGACGTAGGGAGCTCCTACGAGCAGTACTTC.

This clonotype turned up a few times. The chain combines TRBV24-1 with TRBJ2-1; TRBD2 aligns across 7 bases. J lost 5 bases, V lost 5 bases, and 5 bases had no gene match. The CDR3 extends over 14 amino acids. CDR1 is KGHDR and CDR2 is SFDVKD in the germline V gene. For the CDR3, the DNA is TGTGCCACCAGTGTATTGGGGGGGAACAATGAGCAGTTCTTC. It specifies CATSVLGGNNEQFF.

Many counts were recorded for this clonotype. V usage is TRBV5-4 and J usage is TRBJ2-3, with 7 bases that match TRBD2. Germline assignment: CDR1 SGHNT and CDR2 YYREEE (reference sequence). Germline trimming cut 0 bases from V and 7 bases from J; bases unmatched to any gene: 8. CDR3 length equals 15 residues. CDR3 bases: TGTGCCAGCAGCTTGGCCTTCGGCGGGGGAAATACGCAGTATTTT. It translates to CASSLAFGGGNTQYF.